This T cell receptor (beta chain) originates from a study of beta chain features in type 1 diabetes. About the study: The patients were much like the healthy donors in age, gender and cell yields.

The study's findings and limits: All four CD4+ subsets from Type 1 diabetes patients carried moderately but significantly shorter TCRB CDR3s. Among type 1 diabetes patients, VDJ junctions had fewer insertions and more deletions.

In regard to this clone: What it binds is not known.

Sequencing targeted expressed TCRB transcripts, as all isolated RNA had been reverse transcribed. Repertoires were generated with immunoSEQ multiplex PCR, while TCRdb's copy carries only in-frame clones and drops some. Among about 150,000 clones, approximately 10% were seen once, and the ten largest hold 0.45% to 0.5%. Trimming removed 4 bases from V and 5 bases from J; junction bases left unmatched: 4. The CDR3 sequence is 13 residues long. CDR1 is GTSNPN, CDR2 SVGIG, per germline (reference sequence). This receptor was identified in a man aged 25 to 40 with type 1 diabetes. The rearrangement links TRBV30 to TRBJ2-2, with TRBD1 identical over 7 bases. Sequenced: central memory CD4+ T cells from blood. The CDR3 here is CAWKGGRTGELFF. DNA of the CDR3: TGTGCCTGGAAAGGGGGCCGGACCGGGGAGCTGTTTTTT.